Listed below are T cell receptor beta chains from one sample, sequenced in a study of cytomegalovirus exposure and HLA in healthy donors. Sequencing was performed with immunoSEQ multiplex PCR; in TCRdb, only in-frame clones are kept and a portion is missing. The sample holds some 65,000 clones, approximately 68% seen once. The specimen sequenced was PBMCs. The receptor source for this set is a woman between 25 and 40 years old in good health and CMV-seronegative. Each CDR3 is given with its conserved first and last residue. Each record gives: clone size, V gene, D gene, J gene, CDR3 DNA, CDR3 protein. D genes are given only for firm matches. Not all rows give a size; the values are once, few, many and, for expanded clones, a class.

size: few
V: TRBV5-4
D: TRBD1
J: TRBJ1-2
DNA: TGTGCCAGCAGCTTTAGACAGGGGGCCTTTTTTAACTATGGCTACACCTTC
CDR3: CASSFRQGAFFNYGYTF

size: few
V: TRBV4-2
D: NA
J: TRBJ1-2
DNA: TGTGCCAGCAGCGGACAACAGCTATCTAACTATGGCTACACCTTC
CDR3: CASSGQQLSNYGYTF

size: NA
V: TRBV7-2
D: TRBD2
J: TRBJ2-3
DNA: TGTGCCAGCAGCTTAGCACGCCTAGCGGGGGGAGATACGCAGTATTTT
CDR3: CASSLARLAGGDTQYF

size: few
V: TRBV2
D: NA
J: TRBJ1-5
DNA: TGTGCCAGTTCGCATGGGGCTTTTAGCAATCAGCCCCAGCATTTT
CDR3: CASSHGAFSNQPQHF

size: NA
V: TRBV2
D: TRBD2
J: TRBJ2-5
DNA: TGTGCCAGCAGTGAAGGGTCTAGCGGGGTCAGGGAGACCCAGTACTTC
CDR3: CASSEGSSGVRETQYF

size: NA
V: TRBV7-2
D: TRBD1
J: TRBJ2-7
DNA: TGTGCCAGCAGACACGCCGGGACAGGGGTACACGAGCAGTACTTC
CDR3: CASRHAGTGVHEQYF

size: NA
V: TRBV7-6
D: NA
J: TRBJ1-5
DNA: TGTGCCAGCAGCTATGAGAGGGATCAGCCCCAGCATTTT
CDR3: CASSYERDQPQHF

size: NA
V: TRBV5-4
D: TRBD1
J: TRBJ1-6
DNA: TGTGCCAGCAGCCACCCGGGACAGTGGAATTCACCCCTCCACTTT
CDR3: CASSHPGQWNSPLHF

size: NA
V: TRBV11-3
D: TRBD2
J: TRBJ2-1
DNA: TGTGCCAGCAGCTCGGGGGGGTTGGGGTATGAGCAGTTCTTC
CDR3: CASSSGGLGYEQFF

size: NA
V: TRBV2
D: NA
J: TRBJ2-1
DNA: TGTGCCAGCAACCGACTAGTTGATGAGCAGTTCTTC
CDR3: CASNRLVDEQFF